Listed below are T cell receptor beta chains from one sample, sequenced in a study of T cell responses to AZD1222 COVID-19 vaccine. Libraries were prepared by immunoSEQ multiplex PCR; TCRdb keeps only in-frame clonotypes and omits some of them. Of 100,000 to 150,000 clones in the sample, 88% were seen once. Source: peripheral blood, taken on day 0 of MenACWY control vaccination. These TCRs come from an adult in good health. Each CDR3 is given with its conserved first and last residue. D genes are given only for firm matches. The size of a clone is reported for some rows only, either as once, few or many, or as a class for expanded clones.

len: 14; d_gene: -; abundance: -; v_gene: TRBV6-1; j_gene: TRBJ1-5; CDR3aa: CASTYGSSNQPQHF; CDR3nt: TGTGCCAGCACCTATGGGTCGAGCAATCAGCCCCAGCATTTT
len: 17; d_gene: TRBD2; abundance: once; v_gene: TRBV9; j_gene: TRBJ2-3; CDR3aa: CASSATLAGGNTDTQYF; CDR3nt: TGTGCCAGCAGCGCGACCCTAGCGGGAGGAAACACAGATACGCAGTATTTT
len: 14; d_gene: TRBD2; abundance: -; v_gene: TRBV10-1; j_gene: TRBJ2-3; CDR3aa: CASTPGGAGDTQYF; CDR3nt: TGCGCCAGCACTCCGGGAGGGGCGGGAGATACGCAGTATTTT
len: 12; d_gene: -; abundance: once; v_gene: TRBV2; j_gene: TRBJ2-3; CDR3aa: CASRESTDTQYF; CDR3nt: TGTGCCAGCAGAGAGAGCACAGATACGCAGTATTTT
len: 15; d_gene: -; abundance: -; v_gene: TRBV27; j_gene: TRBJ1-3; CDR3aa: CASRDIGISGNTIYF; CDR3nt: TGTGCCAGCAGGGACATTGGGATCTCTGGAAACACCATATATTTT
len: 12; d_gene: TRBD1; abundance: -; v_gene: TRBV7-9; j_gene: TRBJ1-4; CDR3aa: CASSQGGEKLFF; CDR3nt: TGTGCCAGCAGCCAAGGGGGCGAAAAACTGTTTTTT
len: 15; d_gene: -; abundance: -; v_gene: TRBV3-1/TRBV3-2; j_gene: TRBJ2-2; CDR3aa: CASSQERSPPGELFF; CDR3nt: TGTGCCAGCAGCCAAGAAAGATCCCCGCCCGGGGAGCTGTTTTTT
len: 16; d_gene: TRBD2; abundance: -; v_gene: TRBV6-2/TRBV6-3; j_gene: TRBJ2-1; CDR3aa: CASSYRRGLATERQFF; CDR3nt: TGTGCCAGCAGTTACCGGCGCGGACTAGCGACCGAGAGGCAGTTCTTC
len: 16; d_gene: -; abundance: -; v_gene: TRBV6-6; j_gene: TRBJ1-2; CDR3aa: CASSYQSVQSDYGYTF; CDR3nt: TGTGCCAGCAGTTACCAGTCCGTACAGTCCGACTATGGCTACACCTTC
len: 15; d_gene: -; abundance: -; v_gene: TRBV9; j_gene: TRBJ2-1; CDR3aa: CASSVAPSLHNEQFF; CDR3nt: TGTGCCAGCAGCGTAGCTCCTAGTCTCCACAATGAGCAGTTCTTC
len: 13; d_gene: -; abundance: -; v_gene: TRBV12-3/TRBV12-4; j_gene: TRBJ1-4; CDR3aa: CASSFGGREKLFF; CDR3nt: TGTGCCAGCAGTTTCGGGGGCAGAGAAAAACTGTTTTTT
len: 15; d_gene: -; abundance: once; v_gene: TRBV5-1; j_gene: TRBJ2-5; CDR3aa: CASRLTGYLQETQYF; CDR3nt: TGCGCCAGCAGGTTGACTGGCTACCTCCAAGAGACCCAGTACTTC
len: 13; d_gene: -; abundance: -; v_gene: TRBV19; j_gene: TRBJ2-7; CDR3aa: CASSIGWGYEQYF; CDR3nt: TGTGCCAGTAGTATCGGGTGGGGCTACGAGCAGTACTTC
len: 16; d_gene: TRBD1; abundance: -; v_gene: TRBV9; j_gene: TRBJ2-5; CDR3aa: CASSVGDGQGEKTQYF; CDR3nt: TGTGCCAGCAGCGTAGGGGACGGACAGGGTGAGAAGACCCAGTACTTC
len: 16; d_gene: -; abundance: -; v_gene: TRBV6-5; j_gene: TRBJ2-7; CDR3aa: CASSFTLQGGVYEQYF; CDR3nt: TGTGCCAGCAGTTTCACCTTACAGGGAGGGGTGTACGAGCAGTACTTC
len: 15; d_gene: TRBD1; abundance: -; v_gene: TRBV5-1; j_gene: TRBJ1-5; CDR3aa: CASSLTGGDSQPQHF; CDR3nt: TGCGCCAGCAGCCTGACAGGGGGGGATAGTCAGCCCCAGCATTTT
len: 14; d_gene: -; abundance: -; v_gene: TRBV6-1; j_gene: TRBJ1-2; CDR3aa: CASSESAGLNGYTF; CDR3nt: TGTGCCAGCAGTGAAAGTGCTGGGTTGAATGGCTACACCTTC
len: 17; d_gene: TRBD1; abundance: -; v_gene: TRBV10-3; j_gene: TRBJ2-6; CDR3aa: CAISLTGGATGANVLTF; CDR3nt: TGTGCCATCAGCTTGACAGGGGGCGCGACCGGGGCCAACGTCCTGACTTTC
len: 15; d_gene: -; abundance: -; v_gene: TRBV6-1; j_gene: TRBJ2-7; CDR3aa: CASSEGGRSTYEQYF; CDR3nt: TGTGCCAGCAGTGAAGGAGGGCGTTCCACCTACGAGCAGTACTTC
len: 15; d_gene: TRBD1; abundance: -; v_gene: TRBV5-1; j_gene: TRBJ2-7; CDR3aa: CASSLEGQGADEQYF; CDR3nt: TGCGCCAGCAGCTTGGAAGGTCAGGGGGCGGACGAGCAGTACTTC
len: 16; d_gene: -; abundance: once; v_gene: TRBV6-1; j_gene: TRBJ1-2; CDR3aa: CASSETSGTSNYGYTF; CDR3nt: TGTGCCAGCAGTGAGACCTCCGGGACATCGAACTATGGCTACACCTTC
len: 16; d_gene: -; abundance: -; v_gene: TRBV6-5; j_gene: TRBJ2-3; CDR3aa: CASSYSLTGERDTQYF; CDR3nt: TGTGCCAGCAGTTACTCGCTTACGGGAGAGCGAGATACGCAGTATTTT
len: 14; d_gene: -; abundance: -; v_gene: TRBV19; j_gene: TRBJ1-1; CDR3aa: CASSITGASTEAFF; CDR3nt: TGTGCCAGTAGTATAACGGGGGCGAGCACTGAAGCTTTCTTT
len: 13; d_gene: -; abundance: -; v_gene: TRBV28; j_gene: TRBJ2-1; CDR3aa: CASSLGDYNEQFF; CDR3nt: TGTGCCAGCAGTTTAGGAGATTACAATGAGCAGTTCTTC
len: 14; d_gene: TRBD2; abundance: -; v_gene: TRBV2; j_gene: TRBJ2-1; CDR3aa: CASRDNSGINEQFF; CDR3nt: TGTGCCAGCAGGGATAATAGCGGGATCAATGAGCAGTTCTTC
len: 14; d_gene: TRBD1; abundance: -; v_gene: TRBV5-1; j_gene: TRBJ1-1; CDR3aa: CASSVDRADTEAFF; CDR3nt: TGCGCCAGCAGCGTGGACAGGGCGGACACTGAAGCTTTCTTT
len: 13; d_gene: -; abundance: -; v_gene: TRBV30; j_gene: TRBJ2-5; CDR3aa: CAWRRRPQETQYF; CDR3nt: TGTGCCTGGAGGCGCCGGCCCCAAGAGACCCAGTACTTC
len: 12; d_gene: -; abundance: -; v_gene: TRBV19; j_gene: TRBJ1-5; CDR3aa: CASSISPQPQHF; CDR3nt: TGTGCCAGTAGTATATCTCCTCAGCCCCAGCATTTT
len: 14; d_gene: -; abundance: -; v_gene: TRBV30; j_gene: TRBJ1-5; CDR3aa: CACSKGMSNQPQHF; CDR3nt: TGTGCCTGCTCTAAGGGGATGTCAAATCAGCCCCAGCATTTT
len: 15; d_gene: -; abundance: -; v_gene: TRBV6-4; j_gene: TRBJ2-2; CDR3aa: CASSDRHRNTGELFF; CDR3nt: TGTGCCAGCAGTGACAGACACCGGAACACCGGGGAGCTGTTTTTT
len: 14; d_gene: -; abundance: -; v_gene: TRBV5-6; j_gene: TRBJ2-3; CDR3aa: CASSSIAAPDTQYF; CDR3nt: TGTGCCAGCAGCTCCATAGCGGCCCCGGATACGCAGTATTTT
len: 14; d_gene: -; abundance: -; v_gene: TRBV27; j_gene: TRBJ2-3; CDR3aa: CASSFDATTDTQYF; CDR3nt: TGTGCCAGCAGTTTTGACGCCACCACAGATACGCAGTATTTT